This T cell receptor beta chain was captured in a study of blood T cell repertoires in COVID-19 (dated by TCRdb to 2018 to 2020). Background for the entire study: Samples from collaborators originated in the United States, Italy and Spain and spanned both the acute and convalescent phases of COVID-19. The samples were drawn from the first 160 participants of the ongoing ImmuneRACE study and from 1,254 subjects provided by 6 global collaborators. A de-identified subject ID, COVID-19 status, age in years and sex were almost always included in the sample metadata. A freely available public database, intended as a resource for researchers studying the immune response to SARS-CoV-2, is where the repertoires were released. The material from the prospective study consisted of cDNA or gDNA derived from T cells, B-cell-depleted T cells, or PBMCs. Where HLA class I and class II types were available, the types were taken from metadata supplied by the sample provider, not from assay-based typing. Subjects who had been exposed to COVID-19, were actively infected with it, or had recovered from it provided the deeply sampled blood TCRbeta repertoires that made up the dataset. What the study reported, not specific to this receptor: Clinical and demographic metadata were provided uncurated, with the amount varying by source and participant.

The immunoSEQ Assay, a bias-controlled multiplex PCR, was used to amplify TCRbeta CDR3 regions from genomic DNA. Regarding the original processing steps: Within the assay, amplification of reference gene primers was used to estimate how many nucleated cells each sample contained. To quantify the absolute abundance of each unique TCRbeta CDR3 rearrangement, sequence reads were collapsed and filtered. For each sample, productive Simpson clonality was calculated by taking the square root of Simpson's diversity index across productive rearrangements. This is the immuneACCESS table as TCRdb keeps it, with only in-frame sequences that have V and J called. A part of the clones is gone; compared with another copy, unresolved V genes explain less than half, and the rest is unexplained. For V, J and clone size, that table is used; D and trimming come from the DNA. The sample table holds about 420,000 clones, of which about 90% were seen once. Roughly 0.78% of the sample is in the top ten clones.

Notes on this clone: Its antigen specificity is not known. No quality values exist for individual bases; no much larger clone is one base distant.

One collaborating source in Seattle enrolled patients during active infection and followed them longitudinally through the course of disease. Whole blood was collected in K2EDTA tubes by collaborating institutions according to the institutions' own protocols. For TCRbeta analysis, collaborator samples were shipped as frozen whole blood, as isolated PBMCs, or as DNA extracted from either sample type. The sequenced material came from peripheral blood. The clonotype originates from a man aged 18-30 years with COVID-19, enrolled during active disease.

Read as DNA, the sequence is TGCGCCAGCAGCCAAGGCGTAGTCCGTAACACTGAAGCTTTCTTT. Translated, this gives CASSQGVVRNTEAFF. The chain joins TRBV4-1 to TRBJ1-1; the D gene cannot be named for sure. Reading from cysteine to phenylalanine, the CDR3 counts 15 amino acids. Solely the CDR3 DNA is kept, with 45 bases framed from the first base. The germline V gene specifies MGHRA as CDR1 and YSYEKL as CDR2. Trimming removed 1 base from V and 2 bases from J, leaving 11 bases between the germline ends.